The present TCR beta chain was sequenced within a study of blood T cells in healthy people across ages. It was with a sample-barcoded 5' primer and a J-beta primer mix that a second PCR of about 6 to 11 cycles was run. TCRdb reprocessed the 5' RACE reads with MiXCR, giving one entry per CDR3 protein. In the table there are 1.5 million to 1.8 million distinct CDR3 sequences, about 45% of which are singletons. Each sample yielded at least 6 micrograms of PBMC total RNA. Study-wide results and limits: Among long-lived donors, naive CD4+ cells were more numerous and diversity higher than in aged donors. With unsorted PBMCs, a conclusive comparison of naive versus antigen-experienced cells was not possible.

As to this clonotype: As yet, its antigen is unknown.

The sequencing input was blood. This sequence was found in a young woman in good health.

Here the CDR3 DNA reads TGTGCCAGCAGTATCTCACTAATAAGGGCGGGCGTTGAGCAGTTCTTC. It is translated as CASSISLIRAGVEQFF. The rearrangement joins TRBV27 to TRBJ2-1, with D possibly matching TRBD2 (5 bases). CDR3 length: 16 residues. Germline values: CDR1 MNHEY, CDR2 SMNVEV (reference sequence). Trimming removed 5 bases at V and 9 bases at J, with 23 bases between.